The 28 T cell receptor beta chains below were found in one sample sequenced in a study of blood T cell repertoires in COVID-19. The table came from immunoSEQ multiplex PCR; TCRdb's copy has only in-frame clones and leaves some out. In the table there are hundreds of thousands of clones, under 90% of which are singletons. Sequencing was performed on PBMCs or T cells enriched from blood (not recorded which). The receptors originated from a man aged 18 to 29 who had recovered from COVID-19.

The rearrangement joins TRBV11-2 to TRBJ2-7; TRBD2 is a possible D gene (6 bases). The CDR3 is made up of 14 amino acids. V was cut by 5 bases and J by 1 base, with 12 bases left in between. The V gene's germline CDR1 is SGHAT and CDR2 FQNNGV. CDR3 sequence reads: CASSLGGESYEQYF. For the CDR3, the DNA is TGTGCCAGCAGCCTCGGAGGGGAGTCCTACGAGCAGTACTTC.

The chain combines TRBV9 with TRBJ2-2, with no clear D. The germline V gene has CDR1 SGDLS and CDR2 YYNGEE. V lost 2 bases and J 3 bases, leaving 8 bases between the germline ends. The CDR3 is 14 amino acids. The CDR3 nucleotides are TGTGCCAGCAGCGTCGGTCTGTACACCGGGGAGCTGTTTTTT. Amino acids: CASSVGLYTGELFF.

The chain combines TRBV7-8 with TRBJ1-5; TRBD1 matches 7 bases. The germline CDR1 and CDR2 sequences are SGHVS and FQNEAQ. The CDR3 covers 21 residues. V lost 0 bases, J lost 2 bases, and 19 bases stayed unmatched. The CDR3 reads CASSLASRGEWRGSGNQPQHF. The CDR3 nucleotides read TGTGCCAGCAGCTTAGCGTCCAGGGGGGAATGGCGGGGATCGGGCAATCAGCCCCAGCATTTT.

This rearrangement joins TRBV3-1 (or the pseudogene TRBV3-2) to TRBJ1-3; D unresolved. This CDR3 comprises 16 residues. Germline loops: CDR1 LGHDT, CDR2 YNNKEL (reference sequence). V gave up 3 bases and J gave up 0 bases, with 12 bases separating them. The CDR3 loop is CASSHLHAVSGNTIYF. CDR3 bases: TGTGCCAGCAGCCACCTGCATGCAGTCTCTGGAAACACCATATATTTT.

The genes are TRBV12-5 and TRBJ1-3; D gene ambiguous. The ends were cut back, 7 bases at V and 2 bases at J, with 9 bases in the middle. CDR1 LGHNT and CDR2 FRNRAP come from the germline V gene. This CDR3 is 13 amino acids long. CDR3: CASALSAGNTIYF. The CDR3 DNA follows: TGTGCTAGTGCCCTATCTGCTGGAAACACCATATATTTT.

In its sample, this clone was seen a few times. This chain uses TRBV10-2 with TRBJ1-4, with 10 bases lining up with TRBD1. Unmatched junction bases numbered 7, after V lost 6 bases and J lost 3 bases. The germline V gene encodes CDR1 WSHSY and CDR2 SAAADI. This CDR3 is 16 amino acids long. The CDR3 DNA reads TGCGCCAGCAGGCGGGACAGGGGTGCGGCTAATGAAAAACTGTTTTTT. This codes for CASRRDRGAANEKLFF.

This clone was detected once. The gene calls are TRBV18 and TRBJ1-5; D is perhaps TRBD1 (5 bases). From germline, CDR1 is KGHSH and CDR2 LQKENI. CDR3 length: 14 residues. V lost 6 bases and J 3 bases, leaving 12 bases between the germline ends. CDR3 sequence: CASSPGPFNQPQHF. As DNA, the CDR3 is TGTGCCAGCTCCCCAGGGCCTTTCAATCAGCCCCAGCATTTT.

This clone was seen a few times. This chain uses TRBV19 with TRBJ1-6; 10 nucleotides line up with TRBD1. Germline lookup yields CDR1 LNHDA and CDR2 SQIVND (reference sequence). The CDR3 runs 13 residues. The junction had 5 bases not matched to a gene; V was cut back by 9 bases and J by 9 bases. The CDR3 bases are TGTGCCAGCTGGGACAGGGGAGGTTCACCCCTCCACTTT. This sequence encodes CASWDRGGSPLHF.

The chain carries TRBV5-1 and TRBJ2-7, with D perhaps TRBD1 (6 bases). Germline V gives CDR1 SGHRS, CDR2 YFSETQ. V gave up 0 bases and J gave up 4 bases, with 14 bases separating them. The CDR3 length is 15 residues. The CDR3 here is CASSLARPGTYEQYF. CDR3 DNA: TGCGCCAGCAGCTTGGCCAGGCCAGGGACATACGAGCAGTACTTC.

This sequence joins TRBV6-7 and TRBJ2-1, with 10 bases aligning to TRBD2. TRBV6-7 is an ORF, with its function uncertain. CDR3 length: 21 amino acids. Losses at the gene ends were 0 bases for V and 5 bases for J; bases not matched to a gene: 19. CDR3 bases: TGTGCCAGCAGTTACTCGAAATTGAGTAGCGGGAGGTACGACCAACACAATGAGCAGTTCTTC. This codes for CASSYSKLSSGRYDQHNEQFF.

This chain connects TRBV27 to TRBJ1-2, with 8 bases that match TRBD1. The V gene's germline CDR1 is MNHEY and CDR2 SMNVEV (reference sequence). V lost 5 bases to trimming and J lost 4 bases; unmatched junction nucleotides: 6. The CDR3 runs 14 residues. The CDR3 region is CASSTRQGSYGYTF. CDR3 in DNA: TGTGCCAGCAGTACCCGACAGGGGTCCTATGGCTACACCTTC.

The J gene is TRBJ2-5, the V gene TRBV5-4, with D possibly being TRBD1 (6 bases). With 1 base removed from V and 5 bases from J, the gap between germline ends came to 15 bases. Germline V lookup: CDR1 SGHNT, CDR2 YYREEE (reference sequence). There are 15 residues in the CDR3. In DNA, the CDR3 is TGTGCCAGCAGCTTGCGGGCAGGGCAGGGGGAGACCCAGTACTTC. Protein sequence: CASSLRAGQGETQYF.

V is TRBV7-6 and J is TRBJ1-1; TRBD1 might be the D (6 bases). Per germline, CDR1 SGHVS and CDR2 FNYEAQ. The V end was cut by 5 bases, the J end by 9 bases, with 16 bases between. CDR3 length: 13 amino acids. DNA for the CDR3: TGTGCCAGCAGCCCGAGACAGGCACCGAAAGCTTTCTTT. Translation: CASSPRQAPKAFF.

The genes are TRBV29-1 and TRBJ2-1; the D gene is possibly TRBD2 (5 bases). Germline V gene lookup returns CDR1 SQVTM and CDR2 ANQGSEA. V was cut by 2 bases and J by 9 bases, with 8 bases left in between. The CDR3 loop spans 11 amino acids. Here the CDR3 reads CSVEWAGEQFF. CDR3 coding DNA: TGCAGCGTTGAATGGGCGGGTGAGCAGTTCTTC.

This chain joins TRBV5-1 and TRBJ1-6; 8 bases are a match to TRBD1. CDR3 length: 14 residues. Germline loops: CDR1 SGHRS, CDR2 YFSETQ. V shed 4 bases and J 8 bases; nucleotides not matched to a gene: 5. The CDR3 coding sequence is TGCGCCAGCAGCATGACAGGGGCGGATTCACCCCTCCACTTT. Translated: CASSMTGADSPLHF.

The V call is TRBV30, the J call TRBJ1-5; D is possibly TRBD1 (6 bases). The CDR3 spans 14 residues. V was pared by 0 bases and J by 5 bases, with 11 bases between. Germline V gene lookup returns CDR1 GTSNPN and CDR2 SVGIG (reference sequence). The CDR3 region has the DNA TGTGCCTGGAGTGTAGTTGCAGGGGATCAGCCCCAGCATTTT. Residues: CAWSVVAGDQPQHF.

The genes are TRBV30 and TRBJ2-7, with TRBD2 as a possible D gene (5 bases). CDR1 is GTSNPN, CDR2 SVGIG, per germline (reference sequence). Trimming pared 5 bases from V and 2 bases from J, leaving 13 bases between. This CDR3 has 13 amino acids. CDR3 nucleotides: TGTGCCTGGGTAGAGGGCGAGACCTACGAGCAGTACTTC. Its protein product is CAWVEGETYEQYF.

The chain employs TRBV7-8 and TRBJ2-7; D may be TRBD1 (6 bases). The CDR3 is 14 amino acids. The V end lost 0 bases, the J end lost 5 bases, and 11 bases lay between the germline ends. CDR1 is SGHVS, CDR2 FQNEAQ, per germline. The CDR3 bases are TGTGCCAGCAGCTTAGCCCAGGGGTGGCACGAGCAGTACTTC. Protein sequence: CASSLAQGWHEQYF.

This clone was seen a handful of times. CDR3 region: CASSPRTGGVGEKLFF. The CDR3 DNA sequence: TGTGCCAGCTCACCCAGAACAGGGGGCGTAGGTGAAAAACTGTTTTTT. The V and J genes are TRBV18 and TRBJ1-4; 9 nucleotides line up with TRBD1. The CDR3 is 16 amino acids. CDR1 is KGHSH, CDR2 LQKENI, per germline. V trimming: 3 bases; J trimming: 7 bases; junction bases outside the gene matches: 9.

The V call is TRBV7-8, the J call TRBJ1-6, with a weak D call TRBD1 (5 bases). This CDR3 has 16 amino acids. Trimming stripped 0 bases from V and 8 bases from J, with 14 bases between. Germline values: CDR1 SGHVS, CDR2 FQNEAQ. CDR3 in DNA: TGTGCCAGCAGCTTAGCCCTGGGCCTCAGGGATTCACCCCTCCACTTT. Translating gives CASSLALGLRDSPLHF.

The sample holds one count of this clone. J is TRBJ2-3 and V is TRBV2, with D possibly being TRBD2 (6 bases). From germline, CDR1 is SNHLY and CDR2 FYNNEI. The CDR3 loop spans 13 amino acids. The V end lost 11 bases, the J end lost 4 bases, and 16 bases lay between the germline ends. The CDR3, as DNA: TGTGCCTCTTCAGGCAGGGAGGCAGATACGCAGTATTTT. This sequence encodes CASSGREADTQYF.

This chain uses TRBV27 with TRBJ1-5; D possibly corresponds to TRBD1 (5 bases). Germline V lookup: CDR1 MNHEY, CDR2 SMNVEV (reference sequence). The CDR3 extends over 15 amino acids. V was shortened by 0 bases and J by 2 bases, with 8 bases between the two germline ends. The CDR3 sequence is CASSLSGGGNQPQHF. The CDR3 DNA reads as TGTGCCAGCAGTTTATCGGGGGGAGGCAATCAGCCCCAGCATTTT.

The rearrangement links TRBV19 to TRBJ2-7; 9 bases are shared with TRBD1. The J segment lost 5 bases and the V segment lost 6 bases, leaving 11 bases of the junction unmatched. The CDR3 covers 15 residues. Germline V gives CDR1 LNHDA, CDR2 SQIVND (reference sequence). For the CDR3, the DNA is TGTGCCAGTAGCGCAACGGGACAGGGATTGGACGAGCAGTACTTC. Translating it yields CASSATGQGLDEQYF.

This clone occurred once. The V call is TRBV4-1, the J call TRBJ2-7, with unresolved D. This CDR3 is built from 16 residues. The germline V gene has CDR1 MGHRA and CDR2 YSYEKL. The V gene lost 3 bases and the J gene lost 0 bases, with 15 bases spanning the gap. CDR3 sequence (DNA): TGCGCCAGCAGCCAGGGTTTAGGCAGGAACTCCTACGAGCAGTACTTC. It is translated as CASSQGLGRNSYEQYF.

The chain uses TRBV15 and TRBJ2-1; 8 bases match TRBD1. The CDR3 totals 15 residues. Germline CDR1 is LNHNV and CDR2 is YYDKDF (reference sequence). V lost 0 bases to trimming and J lost 7 bases; unmatched junction nucleotides: 5. The CDR3 here is CATSRDPQGGNEQFF. The CDR3 bases are TGTGCCACCAGCAGAGATCCACAGGGGGGAAATGAGCAGTTCTTC.

The V call is TRBV5-1, the J call TRBJ1-1, with 10 bases aligning to TRBD1. Germline values: CDR1 SGHRS, CDR2 YFSETQ. The length of the CDR3 is 16 residues. The junction had 10 bases not matched to a gene; V was cut back by 5 bases and J by 3 bases. CDR3 sequence reads: CASRQDRGSLYTEAFF. In nucleotides, the CDR3 is TGCGCCAGCAGACAGGACAGGGGGAGTTTGTACACTGAAGCTTTCTTT.

The chain recombines TRBV9 with TRBJ2-3; 7 bases map to TRBD2. V lost 4 bases to trimming and J lost 0 bases; unmatched junction nucleotides: 5. This CDR3 has 15 residues. Germline V CDR1 and CDR2: SGDLS, YYNGEE. CDR3 amino acids: CASSPERGSTDTQYF. The DNA of the CDR3 is TGTGCCAGCAGCCCCGAGCGGGGTAGCACAGATACGCAGTATTTT.

The chain uses TRBV2 and TRBJ1-1, with no clear D. V was clipped by 4 bases and J by 2 bases, with 8 bases between them. Germline V gene data show CDR1 as SNHLY and CDR2 as FYNNEI. This CDR3 region has 13 residues. The CDR3: CASSAGKNTEAFF. For the CDR3, the DNA is TGTGCCAGCAGTGCGGGGAAAAACACTGAAGCTTTCTTT.